The clone carrying this TCR beta chain has ten or more counts. Its antigen is unknown. As to time point: longitudinal time-point 2. 5'RACE employing 10-nucleotide random UMIs yielded the cDNA. Every sequencing run produced over 190 million TCR-beta sequences, and the sequences from any one run covered 15-18 subjects. TCRdb ran MiXCR on the 5' RACE reads and lists one entry per CDR3 protein. The table shows 40,000 to 60,000 distinct CDR3 sequences, with approximately 14% occurring only once. This sample was taken from a study of neurological immune-mediated disorders. The CDR3 is 12 residues long. The V and J ends lost 3 bases and 10 bases respectively, with 11 bases between them. The V gene's germline CDR1 is SGHRS and CDR2 YFSETQ. Study results and limitations: HTLV-1-associated myelopathy ranked highest for TCR clonal expansion and multiple sclerosis lowest, beneath healthy controls.

The sample comprised PBMCs. V is TRBV5-1 and J is TRBJ2-1; no clear D. This receptor was taken from a male donor with HTLV-1-associated myelopathy (HAM/TSP). Here the CDR3 reads CASSSQGTEQFF. As DNA, the CDR3 is TGCGCCAGCAGCTCCCAAGGAACCGAGCAGTTCTTC.